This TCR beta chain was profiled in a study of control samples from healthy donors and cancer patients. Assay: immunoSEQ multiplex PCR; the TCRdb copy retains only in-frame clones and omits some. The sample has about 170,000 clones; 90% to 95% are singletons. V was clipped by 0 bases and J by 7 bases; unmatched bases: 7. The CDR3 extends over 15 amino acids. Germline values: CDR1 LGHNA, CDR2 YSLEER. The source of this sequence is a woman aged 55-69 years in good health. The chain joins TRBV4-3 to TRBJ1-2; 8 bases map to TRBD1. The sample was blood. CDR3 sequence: CASSQEATGVGGYTF. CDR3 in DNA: TGCGCCAGCAGCCAAGAAGCGACAGGGGTCGGTGGCTACACCTTC.